This T cell receptor (beta chain) was documented in a study of cytomegalovirus exposure and HLA in healthy donors (dated by TCRdb to the late 2010s). About the investigation overall: An earlier analysis of 587 of the donors reported under 300 Gb of sequence data and around 100 million unique TCR beta sequences obtained from around 190 million T cells. About 280 gigabases of sequencing data and 75 million to 85 million unique TCR sequences made up an early release that covered several hundred HLA-typed donors. Of the 398 genotyped donors, about 80% fell in the genetic ancestry cluster associated with self-reported Caucasian donors. The study aimed to test whether signatures of past pathogen exposure could be identified by cataloging public T cell receptors. The T cell repertoires of several hundred subjects were profiled by immunosequencing and related to cytomegalovirus serostatus. Along with the roughly 710-subject first cohort, a separate validation cohort of over 90 different subjects was used. To predict cytomegalovirus infection status, the study brought together high-throughput TCR immunosequencing, statistical association of individual TCRs with disease status, and machine learning. In a later analysis, previously published TCR beta repertoires from roughly 710 donors were re-analyzed and high-resolution HLA genotyping was added so that TCR occurrence patterns could be studied. Rather than drawing on any new phenotypic data, the later analysis identified candidate immune exposures from TCR beta sequences and the way those sequences occurred across donors. To decide whether each TCR beta V gene segment behaved as functional or pseudogenic, an earlier analysis of some 600 of the donors relied on high-throughput TCR beta sequencing. Donor age, sex, ethnicity and CMV serostatus were compiled together with the repertoire data. A later genetic analysis used genome-wide SNP genotypes for about 55% of the 666 donors, treating that subset as a discovery cohort. All discovery cohort repertoires had been generated on a single sequencing platform. HLA typing covered class I and class II loci at four-digit resolution. The number of typed donors differed by locus: roughly 629-640 for A, B, C, DRB1 and DQB1; approximately 530 for DQA1; around 580 for DPA1; and 400 to 480 for DPB1. Several DR-DQ haplotypes were treated as single units for association and clustering because of strong linkage in the cohort. Among almost 400 genotyped donors of the cohort, an average of approximately 230,000 unique TCR beta nucleotide sequences were sequenced per donor, roughly 20% of them non-productive.

The cohort consisted of approximately 670 healthy bone marrow donors. At the time of sampling, every cohort member was nominally healthy, though immune exposures that went unrecorded were likely present. The donor was CMV seronegative and was included in the group of under 450 seronegative cohort members. Every donor gave a peripheral blood sample, and the peripheral blood mononuclear cells from that sample were used for TCR beta sequencing. Genomic DNA was extracted from the blood cell samples with the Qiagen DNeasy Blood Extraction Kit. The paper's findings and limits, for the study overall: Because some donors lacked HLA typing at each locus, the association tests relied only on the typed subset. Presence/absence analyses assumed roughly uniform sequencing depth across donors, an assumption that may not hold. The earlier analysis of around 600 of the donors excluded some 15 rarely observed V segments, including chromosome 9 orphons, because counts were too low. The classifier was reported to diagnose cytomegalovirus status with high specificity and sensitivity in both the original cohort and the validation cohort. In vitro tests confirmed that three of the cytomegalovirus-associated TCR beta chains recognize cytomegalovirus antigens. Across donors, most TCR sequences were observed very rarely, whereas some public TCRs were present in many individuals. Some IMGT-functional V segments, including TRBV6-2 and TRBV6-3, could not be told apart with the 87-base-pair reads, so those segments were excluded. Assigning TCR associations to individual alleles was difficult when HLA alleles, especially DR and DQ, strongly co-occurred. In a later analysis, TCR association rates were found to vary across HLA loci, with the most associated TCRs seen for DRB1 alleles and the fewest for HLA-C alleles. Immune exposure information for the cohort was limited to CMV serostatus. In a later genetic analysis, fewer N-insertions in productive TCRs were reported among donors in an Asian-associated ancestry cluster than the roughly 700-donor mean. A cluster of highly shared sequence variants was judged likely to be a technical artifact of the sequencing pipeline. Linkage disequilibrium might explain the correlated functional status among segregating V segments, but an unknown experimental factor could not be excluded. In a later analysis, HLA-associated TCR beta chains were found to be more clonally expanded and to have lower generation probabilities than equally common non-associated chains. According to a later analysis, parvovirus B19, influenza, CMV and Epstein-Barr virus appeared linked to several top co-occurrence clusters. A further reported finding was that TCR beta sequences accurately predicted the HLA-A and HLA-B alleles for most subjects in the first cohort. Only TCR beta chains were sequenced in this cohort, and the absence of alpha or paired-chain data limited detectable features. An earlier analysis of approximately 570 of the donors showed that most TCR beta V segments appeared in productive rearrangements either about 87% or about 30% of the time, which broadly matched IMGT annotations. At a false discovery rate of 0.05, a later analysis linked 15,000 to 20,000 TCR beta sequences to specific HLA alleles. In a later analysis, most CMV-associated TCR beta chains were found to appear HLA-restricted, with HLA associations seemingly driven largely by CMV exposure. In the study, roughly 160 TCR beta chains were listed as associated with cytomegalovirus. The authors suggested that the approach could potentially be extended to other disease states and immunological phenotypes. A later genetic analysis associated a missense DCLRE1C variant with V-gene and J-gene trimming of TCR beta chains, and an independent cohort replicated the association.

Preparation of the library involved the immunoSEQ multiplex PCR assay. The multiplex PCR relied on a mix of 60 forward primers for TCR Vbeta segments and 13 reverse primers for TCR Jbeta segments. Amplification of the CDR3 region of rearranged TCR beta genes was performed with a multiplex PCR assay on genomic DNA. The amplified TCR beta libraries were sequenced on the Illumina HiSeq System as 87-base-pair reads. The original methods were these. A later analysis counted tens of millions of unique TCR beta chains across the 550 to 750 repertoires, and 9.5 million to 11 million of these chains were shared by at least two donors. To remove PCR and sequencing errors, raw reads were error-corrected and collapsed into unique sequences using a nearest-neighbor algorithm that merged closely related sequences. CDR3 sequences were aligned to IMGT reference sequences to assign V, D and J gene segments. For a sequence to be retained, at least a six-nucleotide match to both a V gene segment and a J gene segment was required. Rearrangements were called productive when the CDR3 lacked stop codons and stayed in frame with V and J; all others were non-productive. Following IMGT convention, CDR3 was defined as the stretch from the second conserved V-encoded cysteine to the conserved J-encoded phenylalanine. The earlier analysis of 587 of the donors excluded sequences that lacked an unambiguous match to a single V gene segment. In an earlier analysis of some 590 of the donors, V segments were called functional above 56.7% productive rearrangements and were called segregating when the between-donor standard deviation exceeded 5%. To diagnose cytomegalovirus status from the catalog of TCR beta chain sequences, a statistical classification framework was built. In a later analysis, V and J genes were assigned by comparing TCR nucleotide sequences against IMGT/GENE-DB human TR gene sequences. In a later analysis, CDR3 sequences and most-parsimonious VDJ recombination scenarios were assigned using the TCRdist pipeline. A later analysis defined each TCR beta chain by its CDR3 amino acid sequence plus V-gene family, and excluded reads lacking a unique V-gene family. As a way to deal with suspected cross-contamination and a sequencing artifact, a later analysis dropped nearly 600 nucleotide sequences that were highly shared and had low generation probability. In a later analysis, a clonal expansion index for each public chain was calculated from normalized within-repertoire ranks of inferred template counts. A later analysis computed generation probabilities with a VDJ recombination model fitted to out-of-frame rearrangements, and checked the results against IGoR. Hypergeometric tests were used in a later analysis to score TCR-TCR, TCR-HLA and TCR-CMV co-occurrence, with a repertoire-size bias correction applied to the TCR pairs. In a later analysis, false discovery rates were estimated by permuting HLA or CMV assignments 20 times. A later analysis grouped co-occurring TCRs with DBSCAN, adding TCRdist sequence similarity when clustering within HLA-allele-positive subsets. Repertoires with fewer than 30,000 or more than 120,000 public chains, plus five repertoires with anomalous nucleotide sharing, were excluded from co-occurrence clustering. Not all clones reach the TCRdb copy of this immuneACCESS table, which keeps in-frame sequences only. Checked studies attribute under half of the gap to unresolved V genes and leave the rest unexplained. The V and J calls and clone size were taken over from that table, and D and trimming were inferred from the DNA. This sample gives approximately 100,000 clones in total; 65% to 75% of them show up just once. The ten largest clonotypes hold approximately 2% of the sample.

Turning to this clone: Its antigen is currently not known. The sample holds no much larger clone one base away, and base qualities are not on file.

The germline V gene (reference sequence) specifies LNHDA as CDR1 and SQIVND as CDR2. The CDR3 numbers 16 residues from cysteine through phenylalanine. Of all the DNA, just the CDR3 is kept, 48 bases in frame from base 1. After removal of 9 bases from V and 0 bases from J, the junction retains 10 bases not matched to a gene. The receptor comes from a woman aged 35 to 49 in good health and CMV-seronegative. The sample consisted of PBMCs. This chain joins TRBV19 to TRBJ2-3; TRBD1 lines up with 9 middle nucleotides. The sequence in DNA is TGTGCCAGCTCCGCCGGGACAGGGAGAAGCACAGATACGCAGTATTTT. It encodes CASSAGTGRSTDTQYF.